Below, one T cell receptor (beta chain) is given with its context. This sample was taken from a study of T cells in Graves' hyperthyroidism and ophthalmopathy. RNA transcripts were the template for amplifying TCR beta CDR3 regions. The primer set for the first-round RT-PCR of the TCR CDR3 was HTBI. From the multiplex PCR reads, TCRdb called clonotypes with MiXCR, one entry per CDR3 protein. The table shows 350,000 or so distinct CDR3 sequences, with about 20% occurring only once. The CDR3 covers 16 residues. Germline CDR1 and CDR2: MNHNS and SASEGT. V shed 6 bases and J shed 4 bases, with 20 bases lying between them.

This sequence originates from a woman between 45 and 60 years old with Graves' hyperthyroidism. Sequenced: blood. This sequence joins TRBV6-1 and TRBJ2-3; possible D gene TRBD1, 7 bases. CDR3 loop: CASSANQGGHSDTQYF. The DNA of the CDR3 is TGTGCCAGCAGCGCGAATCAGGGGGGCCACTCAGATACGCAGTATTTT.